The rows below give T cell receptor beta chains drawn from one sample of a study of blood T cell repertoires in COVID-19. Only in-frame clones appear in the TCRdb table, and some are missing; sequencing was by immunoSEQ multiplex PCR. The sample carries roughly 150,000 clones, around 86% recorded once. Sequenced: PBMCs or T cells enriched from blood (not recorded which). Receptor source: a man aged 50-59 years who had recovered from COVID-19. The CDR3 runs from the conserved cysteine through the conserved F or W. Fields, in order: V gene, D gene, J gene, clone size, CDR3 protein, CDR3 DNA. The D gene is left open where the match is weak. A row's size may be missing; if present it is once, few, many or a size class.

>TRBV4-3|.|TRBJ1-5|.
CASSQGFFGHQPQHF
TGCGCCAGCAGCCAAGGGTTTTTTGGCCATCAGCCCCAGCATTTT
>TRBV6-6|.|TRBJ2-7|few
CASSYSSESYEQYF
TGTGCCAGCAGTTACTCTAGCGAGTCCTACGAGCAGTACTTC
>TRBV27|.|TRBJ2-3|.
CASRDTNTDTQYF
TGTGCCAGCCGGGACACAAACACAGATACGCAGTATTTT
>TRBV5-1|.|TRBJ1-5|.
CASSLNAGVNQPQHF
TGCGCCAGCAGCTTAAACGCCGGGGTAAACCAGCCCCAGCATTTT
>TRBV9|TRBD2|TRBJ2-1|.
CASSVAVGLAGLIF
TGTGCCAGCAGCGTAGCTGTGGGACTAGCGGGATTAATCTTC
>TRBV19|TRBD1|TRBJ2-1|.
CASRPGQGSYNEQFF
TGTGCCAGTAGGCCGGGACAGGGTTCCTACAATGAGCAGTTCTTC
>TRBV18|TRBD1|TRBJ1-6|.
CASSLDRVGNSPLHF
TGTGCCAGCTCACTCGACAGGGTGGGAAATTCACCCCTCCACTTT
>TRBV7-9|.|TRBJ2-7|.
CASSPRWTASYEQYF
TGTGCCAGCAGCCCCCGGTGGACAGCGTCCTACGAGCAGTACTTC
>TRBV9|TRBD1|TRBJ1-6|.
CASSVGDRGNSPLHF
TGTGCCAGCAGCGTAGGGGACAGGGGAAATTCACCCCTCCACTTT
>TRBV3-1/TRBV3-2|.|TRBJ1-2|.
CASSRKQTPNYGYTF
TGTGCCAGCAGCCGAAAACAGACACCTAACTATGGCTACACCTTC
>TRBV28|.|TRBJ1-3|.
CASSLRTGFYGNTIYF
TGTGCCAGCAGTTTAAGAACAGGGTTCTATGGAAACACCATATATTTT
>TRBV9|TRBD1|TRBJ1-4|.
CASRGTGEEKLFF
TGTGCCAGCAGGGGGACAGGGGAAGAAAAACTGTTTTTT
>TRBV5-4|TRBD1|TRBJ1-1|.
CASSNTGGDDTEAFF
TGTGCCAGCAGCAATACAGGGGGAGACGACACTGAAGCTTTCTTT
>TRBV21-1|.|TRBJ1-4|.
CASSKLGHSGEKLFF
TGTGCCAGCAGCAAACTGGGACACTCGGGTGAAAAACTGTTTTTT
>TRBV30|TRBD1|TRBJ2-2|.
CAWRRGLGGAGELFF
TGTGCCTGGAGAAGAGGGCTAGGGGGCGCCGGGGAGCTGTTTTTT
>TRBV7-8|TRBD2|TRBJ2-7|.
CASSARPSGRGEQYF
TGTGCCAGCAGCGCCCGGCCTAGCGGGAGGGGTGAGCAGTACTTC
>TRBV19|.|TRBJ2-2|.
CASLSRGGGTGELFF
TGTGCCAGCCTCTCCAGGGGAGGGGGGACCGGGGAGCTGTTTTTT
>TRBV18|.|TRBJ1-1|.
CASSPPGRGWTEAFF
TGTGCCAGCTCACCACCGGGCAGGGGATGGACTGAAGCTTTCTTT
>TRBV7-3|TRBD1|TRBJ2-2|.
CASRPGQIGELFF
TGTGCCAGCAGACCGGGACAGATCGGGGAGCTGTTTTTT
>TRBV11-3|.|TRBJ2-2|.
CASSLGGSHTGELFF
TGTGCCAGCAGCTTAGGCGGCAGCCACACCGGGGAGCTGTTTTTT
>TRBV5-6|.|TRBJ1-1|.
CASSLVGVWGVEGEAFF
TGTGCCAGCAGCTTGGTGGGGGTGTGGGGGGTTGAAGGTGAAGCTTTCTTT
>TRBV30|TRBD2|TRBJ2-2|.
CAWRVPGTAGTSVPGELFF
TGTGCCTGGAGGGTACCAGGAACCGCCGGGACTAGTGTCCCCGGGGAGCTGTTTTTT
>TRBV24-1|.|TRBJ2-3|.
CATSAAAFTDTQYF
TGTGCCACCAGTGCTGCGGCCTTCACGGATACGCAGTATTTT
>TRBV19|.|TRBJ1-1|.
CASSIAGTEAFF
TGTGCCAGTAGTATAGCGGGCACTGAAGCTTTCTTT
>TRBV28|.|TRBJ1-4|.
CASSSPYEKLFF
TGTGCCAGCAGTTCCCCCTATGAAAAACTGTTTTTT
>TRBV18|TRBD1|TRBJ2-1|.
CASSPGQWNEQFF
TGTGCCAGCTCGCCGGGACAGTGGAATGAGCAGTTCTTC
>TRBV24-1|.|TRBJ2-5|.
CATSLSGNRETQYF
TGTGCCACCAGTCTCTCGGGGAACCGAGAGACCCAGTACTTC
>TRBV7-2|TRBD1|TRBJ1-4|.
CASSLAGQGYEKLFF
TGTGCCAGCAGCTTAGCGGGACAGGGGTATGAAAAACTGTTTTTT
>TRBV7-3|.|TRBJ1-1|.
CASSLNSRGAAFF
TGTGCCAGCAGCTTAAACAGCAGGGGTGCAGCTTTCTTT
>TRBV13|.|TRBJ1-1|.
CASSLEQGDTEAFF
TGTGCCAGCAGCTTAGAACAGGGAGACACTGAAGCTTTCTTT
>TRBV12-3/TRBV12-4|TRBD2|TRBJ2-1|.
CASLAGPYNEQFF
TGTGCCAGTTTAGCGGGGCCCTACAATGAGCAGTTCTTC
>TRBV5-1|.|TRBJ1-4|.
CASSFSGKLFF
TGCGCCAGCAGCTTTTCCGGAAAACTGTTTTTT
>TRBV28|.|TRBJ2-7|.
CASSLRGAQGYEQYF
TGTGCCAGCAGTTTACGGGGGGCGCAGGGCTACGAGCAGTACTTC
>TRBV6-5|.|TRBJ1-6|.
CASSSFASPLHF
TGTGCCAGCAGTAGCTTTGCTTCACCCCTCCACTTT
>TRBV30|.|TRBJ1-5|.
CAWSVVGGANQPQHF
TGTGCCTGGAGTGTAGTAGGGGGGGCCAATCAGCCCCAGCATTTT
>TRBV7-2|TRBD1|TRBJ1-2|.
CASSQTGTGIYGYTF
TGTGCCAGCAGCCAGACCGGGACAGGGATCTATGGCTACACCTTC
>TRBV24-1|.|TRBJ2-2|.
CATSDSRNFDGELFF
TGTGCCACCAGTGATTCAAGAAACTTTGACGGGGAGCTGTTTTTT
>TRBV19|TRBD2|TRBJ2-3|once
CASSVEGREWGTDTQYF
TGTGCCAGTAGCGTAGAGGGGAGGGAATGGGGCACAGATACGCAGTATTTT
>TRBV11-1|.|TRBJ2-5|.
CASSLSLTQETQYF
TGTGCCAGCAGCCTGAGCCTAACCCAAGAGACCCAGTACTTC
>TRBV6-2/TRBV6-3|TRBD1|TRBJ1-5|few
CASSPGQGNQPQHF
TGTGCCAGCAGCCCCGGACAGGGCAATCAGCCCCAGCATTTT
>TRBV28|TRBD2|TRBJ2-3|.
CASSHLSGLNTQYF
TGTGCCAGCAGTCACCTTTCGGGACTAAATACGCAGTATTTT
>TRBV19|TRBD2|TRBJ2-7|.
CASSMASGVYEQYF
TGTGCCAGTAGTATGGCTAGCGGGGTCTACGAGCAGTACTTC
>TRBV7-2|TRBD1|TRBJ1-6|.
CASSIGTGVGPPLHF
TGTGCCAGCAGCATAGGGACAGGGGTTGGTCCACCCCTCCACTTT
>TRBV5-4|.|TRBJ2-1|.
CASSLPRDAEQFF
TGTGCCAGCAGCTTGCCGCGGGACGCTGAGCAGTTCTTC